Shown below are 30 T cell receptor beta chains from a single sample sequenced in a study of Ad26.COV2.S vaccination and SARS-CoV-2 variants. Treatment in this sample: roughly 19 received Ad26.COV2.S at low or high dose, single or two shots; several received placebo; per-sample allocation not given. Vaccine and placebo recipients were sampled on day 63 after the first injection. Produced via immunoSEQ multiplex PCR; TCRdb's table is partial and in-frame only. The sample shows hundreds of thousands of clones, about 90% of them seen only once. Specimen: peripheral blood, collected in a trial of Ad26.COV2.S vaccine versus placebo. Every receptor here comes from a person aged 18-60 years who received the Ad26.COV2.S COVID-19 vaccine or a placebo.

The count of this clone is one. As DNA, the CDR3 is TGTGCCAGCAGTTTAATGGGGGGAGGGAACACTGAAGCTTTCTTT. Translation gives CASSLMGGGNTEAFF. V and J are TRBV27 and TRBJ1-1; weak D call: TRBD1 (5 bases). V was shortened by 2 bases and J by 1 base, with 11 bases between the two germline ends. The CDR3 runs 15 residues. CDR1 is MNHEY, CDR2 SMNVEV, per germline (reference sequence).

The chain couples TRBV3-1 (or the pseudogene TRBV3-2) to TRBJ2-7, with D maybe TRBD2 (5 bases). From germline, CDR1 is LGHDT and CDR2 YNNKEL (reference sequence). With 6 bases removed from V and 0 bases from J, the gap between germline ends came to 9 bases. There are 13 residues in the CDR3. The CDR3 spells CASRRASSYEQYF. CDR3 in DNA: TGTGCCAGCAGGCGGGCTAGCTCCTACGAGCAGTACTTC.

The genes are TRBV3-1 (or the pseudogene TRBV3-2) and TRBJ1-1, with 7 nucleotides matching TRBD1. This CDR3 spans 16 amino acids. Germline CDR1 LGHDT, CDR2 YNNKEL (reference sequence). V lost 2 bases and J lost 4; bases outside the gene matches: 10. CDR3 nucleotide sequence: TGTGCCAGCAGCCAACCTACACAGGGGACGGGCACTGAAGCTTTCTTT. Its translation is CASSQPTQGTGTEAFF.

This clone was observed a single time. CDR3 in amino acids: CASSFTGNSYEQYF. As DNA, the CDR3 is TGTGCCAGCAGTTTCACAGGGAACTCCTACGAGCAGTACTTC. V gene TRBV27 combines with J gene TRBJ2-7, with D possibly matching TRBD1 (6 bases). Germline loops: CDR1 MNHEY, CDR2 SMNVEV (reference sequence). This CDR3 region has 14 residues. Trimming left V 3 bases short and J 0 bases short, with 9 bases between.

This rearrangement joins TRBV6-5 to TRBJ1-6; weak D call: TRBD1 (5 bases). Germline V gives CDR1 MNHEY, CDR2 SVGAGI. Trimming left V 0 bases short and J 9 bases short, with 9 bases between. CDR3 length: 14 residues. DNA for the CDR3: TGTGCCAGCAGTTACTCGGGGGGGGGTTCACCCCTCCACTTT. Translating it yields CASSYSGGGSPLHF.

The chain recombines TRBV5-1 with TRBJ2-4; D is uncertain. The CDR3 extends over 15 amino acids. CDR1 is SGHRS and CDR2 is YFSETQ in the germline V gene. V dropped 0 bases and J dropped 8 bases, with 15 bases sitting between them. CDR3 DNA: TGCGCCAGCAGCTTGGATCTTAATCCATCGGACATTCAGTACTTC. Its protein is CASSLDLNPSDIQYF.

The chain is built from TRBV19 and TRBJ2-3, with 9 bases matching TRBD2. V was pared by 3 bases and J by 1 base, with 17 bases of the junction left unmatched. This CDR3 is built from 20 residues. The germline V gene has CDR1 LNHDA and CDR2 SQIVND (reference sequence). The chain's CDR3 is CASSMEGMTRASGGTDTQYF. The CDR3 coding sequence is TGTGCCAGTAGTATGGAGGGGATGACTAGGGCTAGCGGGGGCACAGATACGCAGTATTTT.

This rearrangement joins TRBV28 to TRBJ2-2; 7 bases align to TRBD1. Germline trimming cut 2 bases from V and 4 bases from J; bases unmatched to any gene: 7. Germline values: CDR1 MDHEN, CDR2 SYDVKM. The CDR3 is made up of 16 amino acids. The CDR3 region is CASSLKGQSLTGELFF. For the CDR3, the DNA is TGTGCCAGCAGTTTAAAGGGACAGAGCCTCACCGGGGAGCTGTTTTTT.

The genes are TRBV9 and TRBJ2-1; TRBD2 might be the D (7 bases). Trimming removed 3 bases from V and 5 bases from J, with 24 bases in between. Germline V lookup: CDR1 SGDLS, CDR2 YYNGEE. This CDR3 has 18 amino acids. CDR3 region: CASSGALPRGGRHNEQFF. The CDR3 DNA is TGTGCCAGCAGCGGAGCCCTGCCGAGGGGGGGGCGCCACAATGAGCAGTTCTTC.

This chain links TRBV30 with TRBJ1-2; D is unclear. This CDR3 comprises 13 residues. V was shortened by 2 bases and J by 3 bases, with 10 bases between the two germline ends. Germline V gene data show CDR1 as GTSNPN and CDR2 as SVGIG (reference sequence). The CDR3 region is CAWSPGQHYGYTF. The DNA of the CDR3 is TGTGCCTGGAGTCCCGGGCAGCACTATGGCTACACCTTC.

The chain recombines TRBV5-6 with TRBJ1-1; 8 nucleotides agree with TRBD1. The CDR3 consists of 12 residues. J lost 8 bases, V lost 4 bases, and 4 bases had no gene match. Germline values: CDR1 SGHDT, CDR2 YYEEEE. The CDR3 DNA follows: TGTGCCAGCAGCCGGCGGACAGGGGAAGCTTTCTTT. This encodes CASSRRTGEAFF.

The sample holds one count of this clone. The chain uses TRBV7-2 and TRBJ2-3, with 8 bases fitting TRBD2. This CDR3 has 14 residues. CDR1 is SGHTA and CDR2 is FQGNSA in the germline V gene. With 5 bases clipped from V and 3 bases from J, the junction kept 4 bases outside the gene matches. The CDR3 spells CASSRGGQTDTQYF. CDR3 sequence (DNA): TGTGCCAGCAGCCGGGGGGGCCAGACAGATACGCAGTATTTT.

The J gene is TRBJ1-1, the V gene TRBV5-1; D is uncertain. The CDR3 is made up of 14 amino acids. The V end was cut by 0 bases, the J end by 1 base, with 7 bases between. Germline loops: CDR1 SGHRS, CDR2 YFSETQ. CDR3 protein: CASSLAGWNTEAFF. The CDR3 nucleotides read TGCGCCAGCAGCTTGGCGGGGTGGAACACTGAAGCTTTCTTT.

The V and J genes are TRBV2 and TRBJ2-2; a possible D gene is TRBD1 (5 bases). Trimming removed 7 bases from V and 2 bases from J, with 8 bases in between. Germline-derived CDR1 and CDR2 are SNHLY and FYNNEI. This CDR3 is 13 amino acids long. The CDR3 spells CASNRPNTGELFF. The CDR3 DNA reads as TGTGCCAGCAACAGGCCTAACACCGGGGAGCTGTTTTTT.

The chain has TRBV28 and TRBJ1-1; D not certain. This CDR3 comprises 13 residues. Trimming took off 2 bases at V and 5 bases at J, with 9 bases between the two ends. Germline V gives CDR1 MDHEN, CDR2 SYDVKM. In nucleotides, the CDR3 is TGTGCCAGCAGTTTACCCATGGGAACTGAAGCTTTCTTT. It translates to CASSLPMGTEAFF.

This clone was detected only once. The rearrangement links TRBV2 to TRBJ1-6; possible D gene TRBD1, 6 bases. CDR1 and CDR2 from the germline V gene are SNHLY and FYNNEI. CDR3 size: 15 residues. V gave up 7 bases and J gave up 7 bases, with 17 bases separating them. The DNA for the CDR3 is TGTGCCAGCACCAGGTTGGGGGCATGGAATTCACCCCTCCACTTT. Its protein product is CASTRLGAWNSPLHF.

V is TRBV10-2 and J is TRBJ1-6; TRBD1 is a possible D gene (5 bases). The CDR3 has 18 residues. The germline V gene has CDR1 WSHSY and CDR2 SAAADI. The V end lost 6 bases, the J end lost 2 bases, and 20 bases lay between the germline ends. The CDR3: CASRGGLPRDPYNSPLHF. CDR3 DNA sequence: TGCGCCAGCAGGGGGGGACTACCCAGGGATCCCTATAATTCACCCCTCCACTTT.

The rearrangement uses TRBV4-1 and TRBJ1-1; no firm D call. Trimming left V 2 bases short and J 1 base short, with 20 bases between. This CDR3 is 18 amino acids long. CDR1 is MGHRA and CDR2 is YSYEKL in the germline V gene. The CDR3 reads CASSQPVAQAPTNTEAFF. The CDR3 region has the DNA TGCGCCAGCAGCCAACCCGTGGCCCAAGCCCCCACGAACACTGAAGCTTTCTTT.

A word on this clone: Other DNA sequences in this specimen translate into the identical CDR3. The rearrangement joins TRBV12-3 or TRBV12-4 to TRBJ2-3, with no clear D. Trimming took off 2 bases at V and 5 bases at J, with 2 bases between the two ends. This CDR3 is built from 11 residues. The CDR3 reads CASSLLDTQYF. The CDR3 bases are TGTGCCAGCAGTTTATTAGATACGCAGTATTTT.

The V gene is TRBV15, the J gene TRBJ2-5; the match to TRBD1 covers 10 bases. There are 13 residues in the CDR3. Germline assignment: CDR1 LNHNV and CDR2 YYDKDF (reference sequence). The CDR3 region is CGASRDRGETQYF. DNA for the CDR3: TGTGGGGCCAGCAGGGACAGGGGAGAGACCCAGTACTTC.

The CDR3 loop reads CAILFGAADTEAFF. The DNA for the CDR3 is TGTGCCATCCTCTTCGGCGCGGCGGACACTGAAGCTTTCTTT. The V gene is TRBV2, the J gene TRBJ1-1; D uncertain. The CDR3 loop spans 14 amino acids. CDR1 is SNHLY, CDR2 FYNNEI, per germline. V gave up 10 bases and J gave up 3 bases, with 18 bases separating them. Looking up the rest from reference TRBV2 and TRBJ1-1 gives the full variable domain: EPEVTQTPSHQVTQMGQEVILRCVPISNHLYFYWYRQILGQKVEFLVSFYNNEISEKSEIFDDQFSVERPDGSNFTLKIRSTKLEDSAMYFCAILFGAADTEAFFGQGTRLTVV.

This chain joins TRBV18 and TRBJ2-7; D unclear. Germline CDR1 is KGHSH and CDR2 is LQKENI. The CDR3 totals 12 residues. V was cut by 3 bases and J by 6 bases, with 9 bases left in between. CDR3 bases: TGTGCCAGCTCACCCGCTAAACTCGAGCAGTACTTC. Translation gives CASSPAKLEQYF.

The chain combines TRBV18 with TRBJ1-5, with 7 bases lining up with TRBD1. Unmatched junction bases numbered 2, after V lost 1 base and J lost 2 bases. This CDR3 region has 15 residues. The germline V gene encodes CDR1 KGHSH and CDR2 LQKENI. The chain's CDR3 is CASSPQGQGNQPQHF. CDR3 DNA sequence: TGTGCCAGCTCACCACAAGGACAGGGCAATCAGCCCCAGCATTTT.

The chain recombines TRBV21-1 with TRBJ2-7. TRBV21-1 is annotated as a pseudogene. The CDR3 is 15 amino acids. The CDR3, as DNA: TGTGCCAGCAGCAAAGAGGCAGGGACGATCTACGAGCAGTACTTC. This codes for CASSKEAGTIYEQYF.

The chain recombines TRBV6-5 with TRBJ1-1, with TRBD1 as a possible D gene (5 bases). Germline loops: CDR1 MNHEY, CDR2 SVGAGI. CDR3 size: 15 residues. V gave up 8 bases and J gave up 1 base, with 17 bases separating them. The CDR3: CASCWGIPQNTEAFF. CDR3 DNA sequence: TGTGCCAGCTGTTGGGGGATCCCCCAGAACACTGAAGCTTTCTTT.

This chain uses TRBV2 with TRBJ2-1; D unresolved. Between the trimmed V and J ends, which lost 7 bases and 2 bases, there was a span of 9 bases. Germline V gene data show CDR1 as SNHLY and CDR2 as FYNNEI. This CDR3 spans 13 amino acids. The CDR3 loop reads CASKSLPYNEQFF. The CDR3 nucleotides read TGTGCCAGCAAATCACTACCCTACAATGAGCAGTTCTTC.

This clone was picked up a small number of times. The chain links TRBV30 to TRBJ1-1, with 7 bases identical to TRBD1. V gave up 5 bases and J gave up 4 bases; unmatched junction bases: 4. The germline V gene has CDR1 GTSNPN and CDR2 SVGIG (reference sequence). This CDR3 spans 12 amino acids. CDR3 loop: CAWDRAGTEAFF. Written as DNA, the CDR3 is TGTGCCTGGGACAGGGCCGGCACTGAAGCTTTCTTT.

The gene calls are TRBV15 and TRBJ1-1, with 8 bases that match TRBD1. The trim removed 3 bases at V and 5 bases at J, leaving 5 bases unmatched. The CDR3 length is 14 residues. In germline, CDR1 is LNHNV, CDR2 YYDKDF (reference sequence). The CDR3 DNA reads TGTGCCACCAGCAGCTTAACAGGGGGTACTGAAGCTTTCTTT. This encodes CATSSLTGGTEAFF.

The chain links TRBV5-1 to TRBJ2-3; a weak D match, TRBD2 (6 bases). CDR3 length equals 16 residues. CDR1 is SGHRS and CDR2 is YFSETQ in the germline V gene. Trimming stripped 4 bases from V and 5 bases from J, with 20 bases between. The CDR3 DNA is TGCGCCAGCAGCGGGGACTTGACCCGCCCGTTAGATACGCAGTATTTT. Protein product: CASSGDLTRPLDTQYF.

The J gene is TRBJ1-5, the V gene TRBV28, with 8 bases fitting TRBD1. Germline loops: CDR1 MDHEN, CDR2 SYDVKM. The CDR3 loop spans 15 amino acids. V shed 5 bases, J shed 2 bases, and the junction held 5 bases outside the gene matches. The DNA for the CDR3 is TGTGCCAGCAGTCATCCGACAGGGGGCAATCAGCCCCAGCATTTT. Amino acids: CASSHPTGGNQPQHF.